These 10 T cell receptor beta chains share one sample of origin, sequenced in a study of spatial heterogeneity in lung cancer. Notes on the study in general: Tumor mutation count correlated with how many alpha and beta TCRs expanded intratumorally.

TCRdb independently ran MiXCR on the 5' RACE reads; one entry per CDR3 protein. The sample has some 96,000 distinct CDR3 sequences, about 4.6% seen once. Their recognized antigens are unknown. Time point described: sample taken at primary tumor resection. The specimen was lung tumor tissue, collected at surgery. The source of these receptors is a male donor with early-stage non-small cell lung cancer.

The sample holds many counts of this clonotype. The chain uses TRBV11-2 and TRBJ2-1, with D unresolved. Trimming removed 0 bases from V and 5 bases from J, with 11 bases in between. The CDR3 consists of 15 residues. Per the germline V gene, CDR1 is SGHAT and CDR2 is FQNNGV. Here the CDR3 reads CASSLDIGPHNEQFF. CDR3 in DNA: TGTGCCAGCAGCTTAGATATCGGTCCCCACAATGAGCAGTTCTTC.

This clonotype has more than one count but fewer than ten. The genes are TRBV5-1 and TRBJ2-5, with 9 bases that match TRBD2. The CDR3 consists of 16 residues. The trim removed 5 bases at V and 8 bases at J, leaving 16 bases unmatched. Germline CDR1 is SGHRS and CDR2 is YFSETQ. The CDR3 DNA follows: TGCGCCAGCAGTCATGGGACTAGCAATCGAAGGGCAACCCAGTACTTC. Protein product: CASSHGTSNRRATQYF.

This clonotype has a count of ten or more. The chain carries TRBV19 and TRBJ2-2; the D is unclear. The germline V gene has CDR1 LNHDA and CDR2 SQIVND (reference sequence). The V end lost 10 bases, the J end lost 2 bases, and 11 bases lay between the germline ends. CDR3 length: 13 residues. In DNA form, the CDR3 reads TGTGCCACTCCCGTGGGAAACACCGGGGAGCTGTTTTTT. Its protein is CATPVGNTGELFF.

This clonotype was counted a few times. The chain joins TRBV28 to TRBJ1-2; no definite D call. CDR1 is MDHEN, CDR2 SYDVKM, per germline. This CDR3 region has 12 residues. The V and J ends lost 7 bases and 0 bases respectively, with 6 bases between them. In DNA form, the CDR3 reads TGTGCCAGCAACGAGGCTAACTATGGCTACACCTTC. Protein product: CASNEANYGYTF.

The CDR3 region is CAIRRDQRTGELFF. CDR3 nucleotide sequence: TGTGCCATCAGGCGGGACCAACGCACCGGGGAGCTGTTTTTT. V usage is TRBV10-3 and J usage is TRBJ2-2, with a possible D match to TRBD2 (6 bases). With 6 bases removed from V and 4 bases from J, the gap between germline ends came to 12 bases. Germline V gene lookup returns CDR1 ENHRY and CDR2 SYGVKD. The CDR3 covers 14 residues.

V usage is TRBV27 and J usage is TRBJ2-1; a possible D gene is TRBD2 (5 bases). Germline values: CDR1 MNHEY, CDR2 SMNVEV (reference sequence). CDR3 length: 18 residues. V lost 2 bases, J lost 2 bases, and 19 bases lay in between. In DNA, the CDR3 is TGTGCCAGCAGTTTAAGCGACTACCTAAAGTTCCCCTACAATGAGCAGTTCTTC. Its translation is CASSLSDYLKFPYNEQFF.

A few counts support this clonotype. This chain uses TRBV5-1 with TRBJ1-1; no definite D call. The CDR3 runs 13 residues. V was pared by 5 bases and J by 0 bases, with 8 bases between. Germline CDR1 is SGHRS and CDR2 is YFSETQ. CDR3 region: CASSRRVNTEAFF. The DNA for the CDR3 is TGCGCCAGCAGTAGACGCGTGAACACTGAAGCTTTCTTT.

This clonotype was seen many times. This sequence joins TRBV12-3 or TRBV12-4 and TRBJ1-1; D call uncertain. Between the trimmed V and J ends, which lost 7 bases and 2 bases, there was a span of 14 bases. This CDR3 comprises 14 residues. The CDR3 coding sequence is TGTGCCAGCACCCCCTCATGGGGAAACACTGAAGCTTTCTTT. Protein: CASTPSWGNTEAFF.

This clonotype was observed a handful of times. The genes are TRBV5-1 and TRBJ2-3, with D maybe TRBD2 (5 bases). The CDR3 is made up of 14 amino acids. Trimming removed 5 bases from V and 3 bases from J, with 13 bases in between. Germline CDR1 and CDR2: SGHRS and YFSETQ. CDR3 protein: CASRWGEGTDTQYF. The CDR3 DNA follows: TGCGCCAGCAGGTGGGGAGAGGGTACAGATACGCAGTATTTT.

This clonotype has only a few counts. This chain joins TRBV9 and TRBJ1-1; D may be TRBD1 (5 bases). Germline CDR1 is SGDLS and CDR2 is YYNGEE. Trimming removed 0 bases at V and 5 bases at J, with 14 bases between. The CDR3 is 15 residues long. CDR3 protein: CASSVDPFGGTEAFF. CDR3 coding DNA: TGTGCCAGCAGCGTAGATCCGTTCGGGGGAACTGAAGCTTTCTTT.